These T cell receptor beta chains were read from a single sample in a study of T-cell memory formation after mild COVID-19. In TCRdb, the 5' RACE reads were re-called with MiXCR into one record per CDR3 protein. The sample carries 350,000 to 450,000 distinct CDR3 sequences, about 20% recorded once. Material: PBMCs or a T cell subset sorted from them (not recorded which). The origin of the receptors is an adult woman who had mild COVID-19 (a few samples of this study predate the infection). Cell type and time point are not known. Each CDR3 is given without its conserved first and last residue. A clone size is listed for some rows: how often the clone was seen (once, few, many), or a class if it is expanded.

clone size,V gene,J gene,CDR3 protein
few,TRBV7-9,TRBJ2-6,AILAFSGQGDPGANVLT
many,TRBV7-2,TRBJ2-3,ASSTGGSFADTQY
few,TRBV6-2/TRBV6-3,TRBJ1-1,ASSYGQGGNTEAF
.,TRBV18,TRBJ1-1,ASSPPNLSLNTEAF
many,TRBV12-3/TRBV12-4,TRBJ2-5,ASSLAGTDQETQY
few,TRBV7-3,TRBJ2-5,ASSRSGGGQETQY
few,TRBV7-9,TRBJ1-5,ASSLAQGLNQPQH
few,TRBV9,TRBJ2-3,ASSVVVRASTDTQY
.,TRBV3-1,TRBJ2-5,ASSERRRIQETQY
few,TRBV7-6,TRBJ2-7,ATGQGAYEQY
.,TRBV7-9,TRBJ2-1,ASSGSTGDNEQF
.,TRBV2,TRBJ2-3,ASEGTSDTDTQY
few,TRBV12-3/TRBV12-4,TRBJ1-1,ASGLSTGNTEAF
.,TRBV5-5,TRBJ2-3,ASSLVGLELDTQY
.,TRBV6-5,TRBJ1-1,ASSYSGGVSEAF
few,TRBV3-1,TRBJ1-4,ASSQDGGSTNEKLF
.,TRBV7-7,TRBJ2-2,ASSLESAAGELF
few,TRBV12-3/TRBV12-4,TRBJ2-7,ASSFGQFYEQY
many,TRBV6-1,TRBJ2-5,ASSVLAGGLQETQY
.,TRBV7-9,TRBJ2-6,ASSSLTGRYGANVLT
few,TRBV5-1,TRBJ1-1,ASSFARTTNTEAF
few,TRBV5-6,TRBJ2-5,ASSLAQAGTQETQY
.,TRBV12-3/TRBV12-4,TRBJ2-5,ASSSGLTRSQTQY
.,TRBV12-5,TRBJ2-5,ASGPGTLEYQETQY
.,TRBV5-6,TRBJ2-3,ASSLVGTSYTDTQY
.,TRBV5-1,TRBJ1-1,ASSPPWNTEAF
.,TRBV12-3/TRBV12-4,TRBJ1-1,ASSFRHAEAF
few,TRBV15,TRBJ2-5,ATSAPRETQY
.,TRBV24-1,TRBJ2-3,ATSDDPTGVSTDTQY
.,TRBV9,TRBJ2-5,ASSVSGEETQY
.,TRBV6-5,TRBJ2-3,ASSYRERTDTQY
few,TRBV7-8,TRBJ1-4,ASSYIRIATNEKLF